The source of this TCR beta chain is a study of blood T cell repertoires in COVID-19. The wider study: Researchers got acute and convalescent COVID-19 samples from the United States, Italy and Spain. The cDNA or gDNA used as material had been derived from T cells, B-cell-depleted T cells, or PBMCs.

The authors' processing: Amplifying reference gene primers gave estimates of nucleated cell counts. Sequenced by immunoSEQ multiplex PCR; TCRdb stores in-frame clones only, minus some. The DNA was the basis for D and trimming; V, J and clone size are from that table. Of over 60,000 clones in the sample, 89% are singletons; the top ten hold about 4.9%. Material for sequencing was peripheral blood. The clonotype was recovered from a woman between 50 and 59 years old with active COVID-19.

As DNA, the CDR3 is TGCAGCGTTGTAGGGGGAGTCAATCAGCCCCAGCATTTT. This translates into CSVVGGVNQPQHF. The rearrangement joins TRBV29-1 to TRBJ1-5, with a possible D match to TRBD1 (6 bases). The CDR3 totals 13 residues. Germline V gives CDR1 SQVTM, CDR2 ANQGSEA. The ends were cut back, 4 bases at V and 3 bases at J, with 10 bases in the middle.